Described below is a single T cell receptor (beta chain) sequence and its context. What it recognizes is unknown. In terms of origin and age, donors were healthy Caucasian individuals from Russia aged roughly 6 to 95. These data originate in a study of blood T cells in healthy people across ages. The study's findings and limits: Naive T cell percentage by flow cytometry tracked strongly with beta diversity. Shifts in expanded clonotypes may have been confounded by donor CMV status, which was unknown.

A sample-barcoded 5' primer and a J-beta primer mix were used in a second PCR of about 7 to 11 cycles. MiXCR, run by TCRdb on the 5' RACE reads, gives a single entry per CDR3 protein. The sample lists under 1,100,000 distinct CDR3 sequences, under 30% occurring once. Trimming removed 3 bases at V and 14 bases at J, with 13 bases between. Germline V gene sequence: CDR1 SNHLY, CDR2 FYNNEI. This CDR3 is built from 11 residues. The sample also formed part of further work on T cells of mothers and their children. That study reports: The yield was over 8 million TCR beta CDR3 reads from each mother and approximately 3 million from each child.

The receptor's source is a girl aged 2-10 years in good health. The specimen was blood. The rearrangement links TRBV2 to TRBJ2-5; D might be TRBD1 (5 bases). Here the CDR3 DNA reads TGTGCCAGCAGTGACGAGGACAATCTTTACTTC. Translated: CASSDEDNLYF. The full variable domain, rest sourced from reference TRBV2 and TRBJ2-5, is EPEVTQTPSHQVTQMGQEVILRCVPISNHLYFYWYRQILGQKVEFLVSFYNNEISEKSEIFDDQFSVERPDGSNFTLKIRSTKLEDSAMYFCASSDEDNLYFGPGTRLLVL.